The T cell receptor (beta chain) described here comes from a study of blood T cells in healthy people across ages. Study observations and caveats: Per million T cells, TCR beta diversity dropped about linearly as age rose.

About this clonotype: As yet, its antigen is unknown.

The CDR3 is 18 amino acids. Per the germline V gene, CDR1 is MNHNS and CDR2 is SASEGT. The J segment lost 5 bases and the V segment lost 3 bases, leaving 18 bases of the junction unmatched. For the second PCR, which ran for about 7 to 11 cycles, a sample-barcoded 5' primer and a J-beta primer mix were used. A minimum of 2.5 million CDR3-containing paired-end reads was obtained for each sample. One entry per CDR3 protein results from TCRdb running MiXCR on the 5' RACE reads. The repertoire holds fewer than 750,000 distinct CDR3 sequences, about 50% seen once, with approximately 15% in the top ten. This clonotype was obtained from a woman aged 80 or over in good health. The chain couples TRBV6-1 to TRBJ2-5; 7 bases line up with TRBD1. Input material: blood. The CDR3 region has the DNA TGTGCCAGCAGTGATTCCTGGACAGGATCCAGTCGGTGGGAGACCCAGTACTTC. Its translation is CASSDSWTGSSRWETQYF.